Sequencing of this T cell receptor (beta chain) was carried out in a study of identical twins. TCRdb re-derived calls from the 5' RACE reads in MiXCR, one entry per CDR3 protein. Altogether about 1.7 million distinct CDR3 sequences are present, under 35% being singletons, with the ten largest covering approximately 0.25%. The CDR3 contains 13 residues. Germline V gene sequence: CDR1 MNHEY, CDR2 SMNVEV (reference sequence). V dropped 3 bases and J dropped 7; count of bases not matched to a gene: 3. Ten or more counts support this clonotype. The source is a newborn girl in good health. The chain is built from TRBV27 and TRBJ1-5, with 7 nucleotides matching TRBD1. The sequencing input was cord blood. The CDR3 sequence: CASSLRGRQPQHF. CDR3 bases: TGTGCCAGCAGTTTGAGGGGGCGCCAGCCCCAGCATTTT.